This TCR beta chain is from a study of blood T cells in healthy people across ages. Trimming pared 6 bases from V and 6 bases from J, leaving 11 bases between. This CDR3 spans 12 amino acids. Per the germline V gene, CDR1 is DFQATT and CDR2 is SNEGSKA (reference sequence). Overall study results and limits: Older age coincided with a roughly linear decline in TCR beta diversity per million T cells. Without sorted subsets, naive and antigen-experienced compartments could not be conclusively compared.

Concerning this clonotype: Its matching antigen is unknown.

A sample-barcoded 5' primer and a J-beta primer mix were used in a second PCR of roughly 6 to 11 cycles. TCRdb reprocessed the 5' RACE reads via MiXCR and lists one record per CDR3 protein. In the table there are about 780,000 distinct CDR3 sequences, about half of which are singletons. This chain links TRBV20-1 with TRBJ1-4, with a tentative D call TRBD1 (6 bases). This clonotype originated in an elderly man in good health. Sample: blood. CDR3 sequence reads: CSARTEDEKLFF. The CDR3 bases are TGCAGTGCGCGGACAGAAGATGAAAAACTGTTTTTT.